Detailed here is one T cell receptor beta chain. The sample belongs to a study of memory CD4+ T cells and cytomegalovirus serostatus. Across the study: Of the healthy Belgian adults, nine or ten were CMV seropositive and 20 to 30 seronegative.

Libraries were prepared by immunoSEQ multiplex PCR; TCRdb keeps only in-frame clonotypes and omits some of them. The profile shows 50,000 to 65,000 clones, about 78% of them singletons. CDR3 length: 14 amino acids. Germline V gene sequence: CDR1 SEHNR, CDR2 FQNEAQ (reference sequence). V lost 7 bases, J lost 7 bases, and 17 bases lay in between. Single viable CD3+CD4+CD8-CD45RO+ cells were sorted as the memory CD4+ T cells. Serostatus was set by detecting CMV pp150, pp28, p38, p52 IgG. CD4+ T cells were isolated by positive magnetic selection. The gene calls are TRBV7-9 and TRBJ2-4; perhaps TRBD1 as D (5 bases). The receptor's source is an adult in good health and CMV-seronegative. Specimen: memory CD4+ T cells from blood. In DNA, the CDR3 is TGTGCCAGCACGCTACCTCAGGGTGCGAACATTCAGTACTTC. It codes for CASTLPQGANIQYF.